Presented here are 26 T cell receptor beta chains from one specimen sequenced in a study of cytomegalovirus exposure and HLA in healthy donors. Amplification used 60 Vbeta primers and 13 Jbeta primers. Some clones are missing from TCRdb's copy, which holds only in-frame ones; the method was immunoSEQ multiplex PCR. The sample consists of approximately 190,000 clones, 82% of them appearing once. Specimen: PBMCs. These receptors all come from a woman younger than 30 in good health and CMV-seronegative.

The chain employs TRBV9 and TRBJ2-2, with D possibly matching TRBD2 (5 bases). The CDR3 sequence is 14 residues long. The V gene's germline CDR1 is SGDLS and CDR2 YYNGEE. Trimming removed 1 base at V and 4 bases at J, with 8 bases between. The CDR3 DNA follows: TGTGCCAGCAGCGTACGGACTCTCACCGGGGAGCTGTTTTTT. This codes for CASSVRTLTGELFF.

This clone was picked up a small number of times. CDR3 sequence: CASSLERNTEAFF. The CDR3 DNA is TGTGCCAGCAGCTTGGAGAGGAACACTGAAGCTTTCTTT. The chain has TRBV5-6 and TRBJ1-1; no clear D. Germline CDR1 and CDR2: SGHDT and YYEEEE. With 0 bases removed from V and 1 base from J, the gap between germline ends came to 4 bases. The CDR3 covers 13 residues.

In this sample, this clone turned up a few times. The V and J genes are TRBV27 and TRBJ2-1; possibly TRBD1 for D (6 bases). CDR3 length: 15 residues. Germline V gives CDR1 MNHEY, CDR2 SMNVEV (reference sequence). V shed 2 bases and J shed 0 bases, with 8 bases lying between them. CDR3 region: CASSLRGSSYNEQFF. The CDR3 DNA reads as TGTGCCAGCAGTTTAAGGGGGAGCTCCTACAATGAGCAGTTCTTC.

The rearrangement joins TRBV28 to TRBJ1-6; no clear D gene. Deletions cut 6 bases from V and 0 bases from J, with 15 bases between. Looked up from germline, CDR1 is MDHEN and CDR2 is SYDVKM. The CDR3 runs to 17 residues. CDR3 DNA sequence: TGTGCCAGCAGAGGGATACCCACTAGCTCCTATAATTCACCCCTCCACTTT. This translates into CASRGIPTSSYNSPLHF.

The rearrangement uses TRBV6-7 and TRBJ1-2; D may be TRBD1 (5 bases). TRBV6-7 is an open reading frame, and its role is uncertain. CDR3 size: 14 residues. V dropped 6 bases and J dropped 4 bases, with 15 bases sitting between them. Here the CDR3 DNA reads TGTGCCAGCAGGTACGGAGACAGATTCTATGGCTACACCTTC. Translating it yields CASRYGDRFYGYTF.

The chain links TRBV6-6 to TRBJ1-2; the match to TRBD1 covers 7 bases. The CDR3 loop spans 13 amino acids. The germline CDR1 and CDR2 sequences are MNHNY and SVGAGI (reference sequence). V lost 1 base, J lost 4 bases, and 0 bases stayed unmatched. The CDR3 loop is CASSYWDSYGYTF. DNA for the CDR3: TGTGCCAGCAGTTACTGGGACAGCTATGGCTACACCTTC.

This chain uses TRBV27 with TRBJ2-5; 9 positions agree with TRBD2. Germline values: CDR1 MNHEY, CDR2 SMNVEV (reference sequence). The CDR3 covers 18 residues. After removal of 2 bases from V and 3 bases from J, the junction contained 13 bases not matched to a gene. Written as DNA, the CDR3 is TGTGCCAGCAGTTTACACCCACTCCTTGCGGGGGGGGAAGAGACCCAGTACTTC. It codes for CASSLHPLLAGGEETQYF.

This clone turned up a few times. The chain combines TRBV7-7 with TRBJ2-5; 10 nucleotides line up with TRBD1. Looked up from germline, CDR1 is SSHAT and CDR2 is FNYEAQ (reference sequence). V shed 4 bases and J 1 base; nucleotides not matched to a gene: 3. The CDR3 runs 15 residues. The CDR3 coding sequence is TGTGCCAGCAGCTATGGGACAGGGGTCCAAGAGACCCAGTACTTC. It specifies CASSYGTGVQETQYF.

This clone has only one observation. This sequence joins TRBV2 and TRBJ2-7; a possible D gene is TRBD1 (7 bases). The germline V gene encodes CDR1 SNHLY and CDR2 FYNNEI. Trimming took 6 bases from V and 7 from J, leaving 13 bases between them. The CDR3 runs to 12 residues. The CDR3 sequence is CASRSGGSEQYF. The CDR3 DNA follows: TGTGCCAGCAGGTCAGGGGGGTCGGAGCAGTACTTC.

The chain recombines TRBV18 with TRBJ1-1; perhaps TRBD1 as D (5 bases). CDR1 KGHSH and CDR2 LQKENI come from the germline V gene. Trimming shortened V by 3 bases and J by 1 base, and 21 bases separated the two germline ends. The CDR3 totals 18 residues. CDR3: CASSPGDVGGRSNTEAFF. The DNA for the CDR3 is TGTGCCAGCTCACCTGGTGACGTTGGGGGGAGATCGAACACTGAAGCTTTCTTT.

This clone has a single count. Other DNA sequences of this sample code for an identical CDR3. CDR3 sequence (DNA): TGTGCCAGCAGTTTAGACAGCTCCTACAATGAGCAGTTCTTC. This translates into CASSLDSSYNEQFF. The rearrangement joins TRBV27 to TRBJ2-1; the D gene is possibly TRBD1 (5 bases). Germline V gene sequence: CDR1 MNHEY, CDR2 SMNVEV (reference sequence). This CDR3 region has 14 residues. Trimming pared 2 bases from V and 0 bases from J, leaving 5 bases between.

The V and J genes are TRBV2 and TRBJ1-3, with D possibly matching TRBD1 (6 bases). Trimming removed 6 bases at V and 2 bases at J, with 8 bases between. The CDR3 is 13 amino acids. The germline CDR1 and CDR2 sequences are SNHLY and FYNNEI. CDR3 nucleotides: TGTGCCAGCAGAGGGACACCTGGAAACACCATATATTTT. This translates into CASRGTPGNTIYF.

The genes are TRBV9 and TRBJ2-3; 7 nucleotides align to TRBD2. The V and J ends lost 6 bases and 2 bases, in that order; junction bases with no gene match: 15. The CDR3 totals 17 residues. CDR1 and CDR2 from the germline V gene are SGDLS and YYNGEE. The CDR3 bases are TGTGCCAGCACCCTGGGGGGGAGGCCCTCACCCACAGATACGCAGTATTTT. It encodes CASTLGGRPSPTDTQYF.

This clone has a single count. The genes are TRBV9 and TRBJ2-1, with TRBD2 matching 8 bases. Germline trimming cut 4 bases from V and 2 bases from J; bases unmatched to any gene: 8. The V gene's germline CDR1 is SGDLS and CDR2 YYNGEE. The CDR3 contains 16 residues. CDR3 amino acids: CASSPVTSGPYNEQFF. CDR3 DNA sequence: TGTGCCAGCAGCCCCGTAACTAGCGGACCCTACAATGAGCAGTTCTTC.

The chain has TRBV18 and TRBJ1-2; tentative D call: TRBD1 (6 bases). The CDR3 is 16 amino acids. V was trimmed by 5 bases and J by 2 bases, leaving 18 bases between them. Germline V lookup: CDR1 KGHSH, CDR2 LQKENI. The CDR3: CASSKNRAIENYGYTF. The CDR3 DNA reads TGTGCCAGCTCAAAAAACAGGGCAATTGAGAACTATGGCTACACCTTC. The entire variable domain, with the rest obtained from reference TRBV18 and TRBJ1-2, is as follows: NAGVMQNPRHLVRRRGQEARLRCSPMKGHSHVYWYRQLPEEGLKFMVYLQKENIIDESGMPKERFSAEFPKEGPSILRIQQVVRGDSAAYFCASSKNRAIENYGYTFGSGTRLTVV.

The chain employs TRBV6-5 and TRBJ1-4; unclear D gene. Deletions cut 5 bases from V and 7 bases from J, with 14 bases between. The CDR3 spans 14 residues. From germline, CDR1 is MNHEY and CDR2 SVGAGI. CDR3 protein: CASSGFSEGEKLFF. CDR3 DNA sequence: TGTGCCAGCAGTGGCTTTTCCGAGGGTGAAAAACTGTTTTTT.

J is TRBJ1-1 and V is TRBV6-6; tentative D call: TRBD1 (6 bases). Trimming took off 0 bases at V and 3 bases at J, with 11 bases between the two ends. In germline, CDR1 is MNHNY, CDR2 SVGAGI (reference sequence). The CDR3 is made up of 15 amino acids. CDR3 residues: CASSYSWAGDTEAFF. Written as DNA, the CDR3 is TGTGCCAGCAGTTACTCCTGGGCAGGGGACACTGAAGCTTTCTTT.

The V and J genes are TRBV6-6 and TRBJ2-7, with D tentatively TRBD1 (6 bases). CDR1 and CDR2 from the germline V gene are MNHNY and SVGAGI (reference sequence). The CDR3 totals 14 residues. With 6 bases removed from V and 6 bases from J, the gap between germline ends came to 18 bases. In DNA form, the CDR3 reads TGTGCCAGCAGGAACAGACAGGCTCCCTCCGAGCAGTACTTC. This codes for CASRNRQAPSEQYF.

V is TRBV2 and J is TRBJ2-1, with a tentative D call TRBD2 (5 bases). The CDR3 extends over 14 amino acids. Germline CDR1 is SNHLY and CDR2 is FYNNEI. The V end was cut by 4 bases, the J end by 2 bases, with 9 bases between. CDR3 protein: CASSVEGPYNEQFF. CDR3 in DNA: TGTGCCAGCAGTGTAGAGGGTCCCTACAATGAGCAGTTCTTC. Full variable domain (remainder filled in from reference TRBV2 and TRBJ2-1): EPEVTQTPSHQVTQMGQEVILRCVPISNHLYFYWYRQILGQKVEFLVSFYNNEISEKSEIFDDQFSVERPDGSNFTLKIRSTKLEDSAMYFCASSVEGPYNEQFFGPGTRLTVL.

This chain connects TRBV23-1 to TRBJ1-5; D remains unclear. TRBV23-1 is recorded as an ORF, its role being uncertain. This CDR3 comprises 13 residues. Trimming removed 2 bases from V and 9 bases from J, with 11 bases in between. The CDR3 nucleotides read TGCGCCAGCAGTCAAATCGGGATCAGGCCCCAGCATTTT. Amino acid sequence: CASSQIGIRPQHF.

This chain uses TRBV10-3 with TRBJ2-1, with D possibly matching TRBD2 (5 bases). Germline V gene sequence: CDR1 ENHRY, CDR2 SYGVKD. V was cut by 9 bases and J by 8 bases, with 14 bases left in between. This CDR3 has 12 amino acids. The CDR3 nucleotides are TGTGCCATACAAAAATCCGGGGATGAGCAGTTCTTC. Its protein product is CAIQKSGDEQFF.

This rearrangement joins TRBV18 to TRBJ1-6, with D maybe TRBD1 (5 bases). Between the trimmed V and J ends, which lost 4 bases and 7 bases, there was a span of 14 bases. From germline, CDR1 is KGHSH and CDR2 LQKENI. The CDR3 runs to 15 residues. The CDR3 DNA reads TGTGCCAGCTCACGATCGTCTACAGGAAATTCACCCCTCCACTTT. Residues: CASSRSSTGNSPLHF.

The chain uses TRBV19 and TRBJ1-5, with a tentative D call TRBD1 (5 bases). This CDR3 is 14 amino acids long. V was shortened by 9 bases and J by 4 bases, with 16 bases between the two germline ends. CDR1 and CDR2 from the germline V gene are LNHDA and SQIVND (reference sequence). CDR3 residues: CASCRGVSNQPQHF. The CDR3 DNA follows: TGTGCCAGCTGCCGGGGGGTAAGTAATCAGCCCCAGCATTTT.

The chain joins TRBV4-1 to TRBJ1-5; D is uncertain. Germline V gene lookup returns CDR1 MGHRA and CDR2 YSYEKL. Trimming removed 0 bases at V and 0 bases at J, with 15 bases between. The CDR3 extends over 18 amino acids. The CDR3 DNA is TGCGCCAGCAGCCAAGATCCCTACCCGTCACTTAGCAATCAGCCCCAGCATTTT. This translates into CASSQDPYPSLSNQPQHF.

The rearrangement joins TRBV27 to TRBJ2-3, with 8 bases lining up with TRBD2. The CDR3 length is 17 residues. Trimming cost V 3 bases and J 4 bases; bases outside gene matches: 12. Germline-derived CDR1 and CDR2 are MNHEY and SMNVEV (reference sequence). CDR3 coding DNA: TGTGCCAGCAGTTTCCTCACAGCGGGAGTTGGCGCAGATACGCAGTATTTT. Translating gives CASSFLTAGVGADTQYF.

The CDR3 is CSALTVQYEQFF. CDR3 nucleotides: TGCAGCGCGCTGACAGTTCAGTATGAGCAGTTCTTC. The chain carries TRBV29-1 and TRBJ2-1, with D possibly TRBD1 on 5 matching bases. There are 12 residues in the CDR3. V was cut by 7 bases and J by 8 bases, with 15 bases left in between. CDR1 is SQVTM and CDR2 is ANQGSEA in the germline V gene.